The 12 T cell receptor beta chains reported below all come from one sample, sequenced in a study of OX40 agonist ivuxolimab in advanced cancers. The library came from the immunoSEQ multiplex PCR assay. In its TCRdb copy, this immuneACCESS table keeps in-frame sequences only and misses some clones. Where compared with another copy, unresolved V genes explain less than half of these, and the others have no known cause. The sample contains some 45,000 clones, more than 75% of them found a single time. The ten most abundant clones make up under 15% of the sample. The material was CD4+ or CD8+ T cells sorted from blood, obtained in a trial of the OX40 agonist ivuxolimab. All receptors derive from an adult with an advanced solid tumor such as melanoma, head and neck, liver or kidney cancer.

The chain employs TRBV7-9 and TRBJ2-1; a possible D gene is TRBD2 (5 bases). V was trimmed by 7 bases and J by 4 bases, leaving 17 bases between them. Germline V gene data show CDR1 as SEHNR and CDR2 as FQNEAQ (reference sequence). This CDR3 spans 15 amino acids. The CDR3 spells CASTPPGGWYNEQFF. For the CDR3, the DNA is TGTGCCAGCACCCCCCCCGGCGGGTGGTACAATGAGCAGTTCTTC.

V is TRBV6-5 and J is TRBJ1-1; D is perhaps TRBD1 (5 bases). Trimming took 8 bases from V and 4 from J, leaving 14 bases between them. Germline CDR1 reads MNHEY; CDR2 reads SVGAGI. CDR3 size: 13 residues. DNA for the CDR3: TGTGCCAGCTGGGACTCCGCGGGCACTGAAGCTTTCTTT. Protein: CASWDSAGTEAFF.

The chain uses TRBV4-1 and TRBJ1-1; TRBD1 is a possible D gene (6 bases). Trimming cost V 5 bases and J 4 bases, with 11 bases left between them. Per germline, CDR1 MGHRA and CDR2 YSYEKL. This CDR3 contains 13 residues. The CDR3 bases are TGCGCCAGCAGCTTCAGGGGTTCCACTGAAGCTTTCTTT. The encoded protein is CASSFRGSTEAFF.

The chain recombines TRBV29-1 with TRBJ2-1; the match to TRBD2 covers 8 bases. This CDR3 region has 14 residues. Trimming at V came to 5 bases and at J to 0 bases, leaving 3 bases not matched to a gene. In germline, CDR1 is SQVTM, CDR2 ANQGSEA. The CDR3 DNA reads as TGCAGCGTTACAAGCGGGAGCTCCTACAATGAGCAGTTCTTC. This encodes CSVTSGSSYNEQFF.

The rearrangement joins TRBV28 to TRBJ2-7, with D perhaps TRBD2 (6 bases). Trimming took 6 bases from V and 3 from J, leaving 15 bases between them. Germline V gene sequence: CDR1 MDHEN, CDR2 SYDVKM. This CDR3 contains 14 residues. This chain's CDR3 is CASRTRDSYYEQYF. The CDR3 DNA reads as TGTGCCAGCAGGACCCGGGACTCCTACTACGAGCAGTACTTC.

This clone was seen a single time. The J gene is TRBJ2-3, the V gene TRBV5-4; D call uncertain. Germline lookup yields CDR1 SGHNT and CDR2 YYREEE (reference sequence). V shed 3 bases and J shed 4 bases, with 12 bases lying between them. This CDR3 comprises 14 residues. The CDR3 DNA is TGTGCCAGCAGCTCGGACCATATCCCAGATACGCAGTATTTT. It codes for CASSSDHIPDTQYF. Using reference TRBV5-4 and TRBJ2-3 for the parts outside the CDR3, the full variable domain is ETGVTQSPTHLIKTRGQQVTLRCSSQSGHNTVSWYQQALGQGPQFIFQYYREEENGRGNFPPRFSGLQFPNYSSELNVNALELDDSALYLCASSSDHIPDTQYFGPGTRLTVL.

The genes are TRBV19 and TRBJ1-4; TRBD1 is a possible D gene (5 bases). Trimming took 5 bases from V and 8 from J, leaving 15 bases between them. CDR3 size: 14 residues. Germline V gives CDR1 LNHDA, CDR2 SQIVND (reference sequence). The CDR3 reads CASSGFGGREKLFF. The DNA of the CDR3 is TGTGCCAGTAGTGGGTTCGGGGGGAGAGAAAAACTGTTTTTT.

V gene TRBV5-4 combines with J gene TRBJ2-7, with unresolved D. CDR3 length: 13 amino acids. The germline V gene encodes CDR1 SGHNT and CDR2 YYREEE (reference sequence). Trimming removed 0 bases from V and 1 base from J, with 5 bases in between. The DNA for the CDR3 is TGTGCCAGCAGCTTGGGCGAGTCCTACGAGCAGTACTTC. Translation: CASSLGESYEQYF.

The V call is TRBV7-9, the J call TRBJ2-7; 10 nucleotides line up with TRBD1. Germline V gives CDR1 SEHNR, CDR2 FQNEAQ (reference sequence). V was clipped by 8 bases and J by 6 bases; unmatched bases: 13. This CDR3 comprises 15 residues. CDR3 protein: CASGSLGQGRSEQYF. DNA for the CDR3: TGTGCCAGCGGATCCCTGGGACAGGGGAGAAGCGAGCAGTACTTC.

With respect to this clone: One end of the junction fails to match germline, which may point to a read error. V and J are TRBV28 and TRBJ2-3, with D possibly TRBD2 on 5 matching bases. CDR3 size: 11 residues. Germline V gene lookup returns CDR1 MDHEN and CDR2 SYDVKM. The CDR3 region has the DNA TGTGCCAGCAGTTTAGAGGGATCGAGAAGCTTT. This codes for CASSLEGSRSF.

The chain recombines TRBV6-1 with TRBJ1-1; D unclear. Looked up from germline, CDR1 is MNHNS and CDR2 is SASEGT. With 1 base removed from V and 6 bases from J, the gap between germline ends came to 3 bases. This CDR3 spans 11 amino acids. For the CDR3, the DNA is TGTGCCAGCAGTGAAGTGGCTGAAGCTTTCTTT. Protein: CASSEVAEAFF.

This clone showed up just a few times. The chain recombines TRBV2 with TRBJ1-1, with a possible D match to TRBD1 (6 bases). Germline V lookup: CDR1 SNHLY, CDR2 FYNNEI. The CDR3 covers 13 residues. The germline V and J ends were trimmed by 1 base and 4 bases, with 7 bases remaining between them. The CDR3 sequence: CASSEGGLTEAFF. CDR3 nucleotide sequence: TGTGCCAGCAGTGAAGGGGGGCTCACTGAAGCTTTCTTT.